A single sample is the source of the 9 T cell receptor beta chains below, sequenced in a study of Graves' ophthalmopathy and Graves' hyperthyroidism. Beta-chain TCR CDR3 regions were amplified from RNA transcripts. HTBI primers primed a first-round RT-PCR, and a second-round multiplex PCR followed. One entry per CDR3 protein results from TCRdb running MiXCR on the multiplex PCR reads. The sample holds about 170,000 distinct CDR3 sequences, less than 45% seen once. Sequencing was performed on peripheral blood. These receptors all come from a woman aged 35 to 49 with Graves' ophthalmopathy.

This clonotype showed up many times. This chain joins TRBV5-1 and TRBJ1-1; D might be TRBD1 (6 bases). The germline gives CDR1 SGHRS, CDR2 YFSETQ. V lost 4 bases and J 1 base, leaving 11 bases between the germline ends. There are 14 residues in the CDR3. As DNA, the CDR3 is TGCGCCAGCAGCCGCCAGACAGGGAACACTGAAGCTTTCTTT. This encodes CASSRQTGNTEAFF.

The table lists this clonotype with many counts. The CDR3 is CASSVHQDFNQPQHF. The CDR3 DNA reads TGTGCCAGCAGTGTACATCAGGACTTCAATCAGCCCCAGCATTTT. The chain employs TRBV6-1 and TRBJ1-5; D is undetermined. V lost 4 bases, J lost 3 bases, and 13 bases lay in between. The V gene's germline CDR1 is MNHNS and CDR2 SASEGT. The CDR3 sequence is 15 residues long.

This clonotype was seen repeatedly, ten times or more. V is TRBV11-2 and J is TRBJ1-6, with D perhaps TRBD1 (5 bases). Germline assignment: CDR1 SGHAT and CDR2 FQNNGV. The CDR3 runs to 15 residues. V shed 0 bases and J shed 7 bases, with 10 bases lying between them. CDR3 loop: CASSLEAGSNSPLHF. CDR3 DNA sequence: TGTGCCAGCAGCTTAGAGGCAGGGTCAAATTCACCCCTCCACTTT.

This clonotype appeared many times. This chain links TRBV28 with TRBJ2-5, with D tentatively TRBD2 (6 bases). CDR1 is MDHEN and CDR2 is SYDVKM in the germline V gene. The CDR3 totals 13 residues. V shed 3 bases and J shed 5 bases, with 10 bases lying between them. The CDR3 DNA sequence: TGTGCCAGCAGTTTCGGGGGAAAGGAGACCCAGTACTTC. This codes for CASSFGGKETQYF.

CDR3 coding DNA: TGTGCCAGCAGTCTCCCACCCGTTGCTAGCTCCTACGAGCAGTACTTC. This encodes CASSLPPVASSYEQYF. The chain links TRBV12-3 or TRBV12-4 to TRBJ2-7; D remains ambiguous. The CDR3 has 16 amino acids. Trimming shortened V by 5 bases and J by 0 bases, and 17 bases separated the two germline ends.

This clonotype was found a few times. CDR3: CASSAGTNYGYTF. CDR3 coding DNA: TGTGCCAGCAGCGCCGGTACTAACTATGGCTACACCTTC. The V and J genes are TRBV6-2 or TRBV6-3 and TRBJ1-2; D is uncertain. The germline V gene has CDR1 MNHEY and CDR2 SVGEGT. This CDR3 spans 13 amino acids. The V gene lost 6 bases and the J gene lost 0 bases, with 8 bases spanning the gap.

This clonotype was found many times. The chain employs TRBV28 and TRBJ1-2; 8 positions match TRBD1. CDR1 is MDHEN, CDR2 SYDVKM, per germline. The CDR3 runs 17 residues. The trim removed 6 bases at V and 2 bases at J, leaving 14 bases unmatched. The CDR3 region is CASRGPRAGGTNYGYTF. In nucleotides, the CDR3 is TGTGCCAGCAGGGGGCCTAGGGCAGGGGGCACGAACTATGGCTACACCTTC.

V and J are TRBV6-2 or TRBV6-3 and TRBJ1-2, with TRBD1 matching over 8 bases. Germline V gene lookup returns CDR1 MNHEY and CDR2 SVGEGT. The V and J ends lost 4 bases and 2 bases, in that order; junction bases with no gene match: 9. The CDR3 consists of 16 residues. CDR3 loop: CASSFTWDRLNYGYTF. The CDR3, as DNA: TGTGCCAGCAGTTTCACCTGGGACAGGCTCAACTATGGCTACACCTTC.

This clonotype has at least ten counts. This sequence joins TRBV19 and TRBJ2-7, with 8 bases matching TRBD1. V lost 3 bases, J lost 5 bases, and 3 bases stayed unmatched. This CDR3 is 13 amino acids long. Germline loops: CDR1 LNHDA, CDR2 SQIVND (reference sequence). CDR3 region: CASSIQGADEQYF. The CDR3 bases are TGTGCCAGTAGTATCCAGGGGGCCGACGAGCAGTACTTC.